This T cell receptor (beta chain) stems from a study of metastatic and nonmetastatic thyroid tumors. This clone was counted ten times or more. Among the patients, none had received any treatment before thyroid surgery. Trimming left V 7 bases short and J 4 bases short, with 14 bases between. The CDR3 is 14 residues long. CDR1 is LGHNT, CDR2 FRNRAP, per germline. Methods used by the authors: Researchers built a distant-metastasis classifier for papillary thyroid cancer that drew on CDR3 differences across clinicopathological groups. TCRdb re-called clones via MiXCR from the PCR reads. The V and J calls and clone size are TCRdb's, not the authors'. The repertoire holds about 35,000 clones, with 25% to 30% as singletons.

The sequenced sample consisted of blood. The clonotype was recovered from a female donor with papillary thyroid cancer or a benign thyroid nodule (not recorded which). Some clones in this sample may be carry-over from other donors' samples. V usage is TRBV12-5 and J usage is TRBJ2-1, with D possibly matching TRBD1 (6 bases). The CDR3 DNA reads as TGTGCTAGTGCCGGGGACACCCAATACAATGAGCAGTTCTTC. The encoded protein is CASAGDTQYNEQFF.